The 32 T cell receptor beta chains given below trace back to one sample, sequenced in a study of cytomegalovirus exposure and HLA in healthy donors. Libraries were prepared by immunoSEQ multiplex PCR; TCRdb keeps only in-frame clonotypes and omits some of them. The sample contains 130,000 to 150,000 clones, 80% to 90% of which appear only once. Input material: PBMCs. The receptor set was obtained from a young man in good health and CMV-seropositive.

This chain links TRBV6-1 with TRBJ2-6, with D perhaps TRBD2 (6 bases). The CDR3 is 16 amino acids. Germline V gene data show CDR1 as MNHNS and CDR2 as SASEGT. V lost 1 base and J 2 bases, leaving 9 bases between the germline ends. The CDR3 protein is CASSEEEGTGANVLTF. The CDR3 nucleotides read TGTGCCAGCAGTGAAGAGGAGGGAACTGGGGCCAACGTCCTGACTTTC.

Turning to this clone: Other DNA sequences from this sample encode an identical CDR3 as well. The J gene is TRBJ2-5, the V gene TRBV5-1, with 13 bases that match TRBD2. Per the germline V gene, CDR1 is SGHRS and CDR2 is YFSETQ. After removal of 4 bases from V and 5 bases from J, the junction contained 2 bases not matched to a gene. This CDR3 comprises 14 residues. The CDR3 DNA reads as TGCGCCAGCAGCCCGGGACTAGCGGGGGAGACCCAGTACTTC. Translated, it gives CASSPGLAGETQYF. Full variable domain (remainder filled in from reference TRBV5-1 and TRBJ2-5): KAGVTQTPRYLIKTRGQQVTLSCSPISGHRSVSWYQQTPGQGLQFLFEYFSETQRNKGNFPGRFSGRQFSNSRSEMNVSTLELGDSALYLCASSPGLAGETQYFGPGTRLLVL.

The chain has TRBV27 and TRBJ1-6; D possibly corresponds to TRBD1 (5 bases). V was cut by 2 bases and J by 0 bases, with 11 bases left in between. The CDR3 contains 17 residues. The V gene's germline CDR1 is MNHEY and CDR2 SMNVEV (reference sequence). As DNA, the CDR3 is TGTGCCAGCAGTTTACATCAGGGTAGCTCCTATAATTCACCCCTCCACTTT. Its translation: CASSLHQGSSYNSPLHF.

V gene TRBV6-1 combines with J gene TRBJ1-5, with 8 positions matching TRBD1. The CDR3 extends over 15 amino acids. In germline, CDR1 is MNHNS, CDR2 SASEGT. Trimming cost V 4 bases and J 3 bases; bases outside gene matches: 5. The CDR3 protein is CASSATGADNQPQHF. The CDR3 coding sequence is TGTGCCAGCAGTGCGACAGGGGCCGACAATCAGCCCCAGCATTTT.

The V gene is TRBV5-4, the J gene TRBJ2-1, with D possibly matching TRBD1 (6 bases). The CDR3 is 15 amino acids. V was clipped by 2 bases and J by 15 bases, with 24 bases between them. Germline lookup yields CDR1 SGHNT and CDR2 YYREEE (reference sequence). This CDR3 reads CASSLDTGTQSRRFF. Written as DNA, the CDR3 is TGTGCCAGCAGCTTAGATACAGGGACACAATCTAGGCGGTTCTTC.

Comment on this clone: One end of the junction fails to match germline, which may point to a read error. As DNA, the CDR3 is TGTGCCAGCAGCTCGAACCGGGACAGGGTTGATGCTTTC. Protein sequence: CASSSNRDRVDAF. This sequence joins TRBV5-4 and TRBJ1-2, with TRBD1 matching over 9 bases. From germline, CDR1 is SGHNT and CDR2 YYREEE (reference sequence). The CDR3 is made up of 13 amino acids.

The J gene is TRBJ2-1, the V gene TRBV9; a possible D gene is TRBD2 (5 bases). Germline V lookup: CDR1 SGDLS, CDR2 YYNGEE. V lost 5 bases, J lost 8 bases, and 11 bases lay in between. The CDR3 covers 12 residues. In DNA form, the CDR3 reads TGTGCCAGCAGTCCCGGAGGCCATGAGCAGTTCTTC. It codes for CASSPGGHEQFF.

V usage is TRBV28 and J usage is TRBJ2-1, with 8 positions matching TRBD2. Germline CDR1 and CDR2: MDHEN and SYDVKM. V trimming: 4 bases; J trimming: 3 bases; junction bases outside the gene matches: 11. The CDR3 is 17 residues long. The CDR3 region is CASSSPLPSGGYNEQFF. The CDR3 DNA is TGTGCCAGCAGTTCCCCCCTGCCCAGCGGGGGCTACAATGAGCAGTTCTTC.

V gene TRBV7-9 combines with J gene TRBJ1-1; the match to TRBD1 covers 7 bases. This CDR3 spans 15 amino acids. Looked up from germline, CDR1 is SEHNR and CDR2 is FQNEAQ (reference sequence). V shed 4 bases and J 0 bases; nucleotides not matched to a gene: 5. The CDR3 spells CASSSGQVMNTEAFF. The CDR3 bases are TGTGCCAGCAGCTCAGGACAGGTTATGAACACTGAAGCTTTCTTT.

J is TRBJ1-2 and V is TRBV14; 9 nucleotides match TRBD1. The CDR3 has 16 amino acids. V dropped 2 bases and J dropped 2; count of bases not matched to a gene: 6. The germline V gene has CDR1 SGHDN and CDR2 FVKESK. CDR3 sequence reads: CASSQWTGVGNYGYTF. The CDR3 DNA is TGTGCCAGCAGCCAATGGACAGGGGTTGGAAACTATGGCTACACCTTC.

The chain combines TRBV6-6 with TRBJ1-5; no definite D call. V gave up 5 bases and J gave up 0 bases, with 11 bases separating them. The CDR3 has 15 amino acids. Per germline, CDR1 MNHNY and CDR2 SVGAGI (reference sequence). CDR3 DNA sequence: TGTGCCAGCAGTCCCAAGCGGATTAGCAATCAGCCCCAGCATTTT. As protein: CASSPKRISNQPQHF.

The V call is TRBV7-9, the J call TRBJ1-1, with 10 bases that match TRBD1. This CDR3 spans 16 amino acids. CDR1 is SEHNR, CDR2 FQNEAQ, per germline (reference sequence). After removal of 5 bases from V and 6 bases from J, the junction contained 12 bases not matched to a gene. The CDR3 sequence is CASSPVRGQGIPEAFF. The CDR3 DNA reads TGTGCCAGCAGCCCCGTTCGGGGACAGGGGATCCCTGAAGCTTTCTTT. Together with reference TRBV7-9 and TRBJ1-1, the CDR3 gives the full variable domain: DTGVSQNPRHKITKRGQNVTFRCDPISEHNRLYWYRQTLGQGPEFLTYFQNEAQLEKSRLLSDRFSAERPKGSFSTLEIQRTEQGDSAMYLCASSPVRGQGIPEAFFGQGTRLTVV.

The J gene is TRBJ1-2, the V gene TRBV5-5, with 9 bases aligning to TRBD1. V shed 2 bases, J shed 5 bases, and the junction held 4 bases outside the gene matches. The CDR3 is 14 amino acids. Germline-derived CDR1 and CDR2 are SGHKS and YYEKEE (reference sequence). The CDR3 coding sequence is TGTGCCAGCAGCTTCCCCGGGACAGGGTATGGCTACACCTTC. This gives the protein CASSFPGTGYGYTF. Full variable domain (remainder filled in from reference TRBV5-5 and TRBJ1-2): DAGVTQSPTHLIKTRGQQVTLRCSPISGHKSVSWYQQVLGQGPQFIFQYYEKEERGRGNFPDRFSARQFPNYSSELNVNALLLGDSALYLCASSFPGTGYGYTFGSGTRLTVV.

The chain carries TRBV19 and TRBJ2-5; no firm D call. CDR1 is LNHDA, CDR2 SQIVND, per germline (reference sequence). The length of the CDR3 is 11 residues. Trimming removed 3 bases at V and 5 bases at J, with 4 bases between. The CDR3 spells CASSMSETQYF. The CDR3 DNA is TGTGCCAGTAGTATGTCTGAGACCCAGTACTTC.

V gene TRBV5-1 combines with J gene TRBJ2-5; D unresolved. Trimming removed 1 base from V and 3 bases from J, with 7 bases in between. This CDR3 has 13 residues. The V gene's germline CDR1 is SGHRS and CDR2 YFSETQ. CDR3 bases: TGCGCCAGCAGCTTGCAGTCAGAAGAGACCCAGTACTTC. Protein: CASSLQSEETQYF. Variable domain in full (rest from reference TRBV5-1 and TRBJ2-5): KAGVTQTPRYLIKTRGQQVTLSCSPISGHRSVSWYQQTPGQGLQFLFEYFSETQRNKGNFPGRFSGRQFSNSRSEMNVSTLELGDSALYLCASSLQSEETQYFGPGTRLLVL.

The V call is TRBV9, the J call TRBJ1-6; D is unclear. With 3 bases removed from V and 10 bases from J, the gap between germline ends came to 11 bases. In germline, CDR1 is SGDLS, CDR2 YYNGEE. This CDR3 is built from 13 residues. CDR3 coding DNA: TGTGCCAGCAGCGCCGGTGAGAGGTCACCCCTCCACTTT. Amino acid sequence: CASSAGERSPLHF.

This chain links TRBV5-1 with TRBJ2-3; 11 positions agree with TRBD2. The J segment lost 7 bases and the V segment lost 4 bases, leaving 14 bases of the junction unmatched. Germline V gene sequence: CDR1 SGHRS, CDR2 YFSETQ. The CDR3 spans 17 residues. The CDR3 protein is CASSPPGTSGSIYTQYF. In DNA, the CDR3 is TGCGCCAGCAGCCCGCCCGGGACTAGCGGATCAATTTATACGCAGTATTTT.

The chain carries TRBV4-1 and TRBJ2-7, with 10 bases matching TRBD2. The CDR3 runs to 16 residues. V lost 4 bases to trimming and J lost 3 bases; unmatched junction nucleotides: 9. CDR1 is MGHRA and CDR2 is YSYEKL in the germline V gene. In DNA, the CDR3 is TGCGCCAGCAGCCGAATACCGGGACTAGCGAGCTACGAGCAGTACTTC. This gives the protein CASSRIPGLASYEQYF.

This chain joins TRBV18 and TRBJ2-7; 8 nucleotides match TRBD2. The CDR3 totals 16 residues. The J segment lost 2 bases and the V segment lost 4 bases, leaving 10 bases of the junction unmatched. CDR1 and CDR2 (germline): KGHSH, LQKENI. Written as DNA, the CDR3 is TGTGCCAGCTCACTGATGGGACTAGTGAACGCCTACGAGCAGTACTTC. Residues: CASSLMGLVNAYEQYF.

CDR3 nucleotides: TGTGCCTGGAACTCCGGGACCCGGGGGAATGAGCAGTTCTTC. This translates into CAWNSGTRGNEQFF. This chain joins TRBV30 and TRBJ2-1; D might be TRBD2 (6 bases). Trimming took off 4 bases at V and 7 bases at J, with 17 bases between the two ends. CDR1 and CDR2 from the germline V gene are GTSNPN and SVGIG (reference sequence). This CDR3 comprises 14 residues.

The rearrangement links TRBV5-5 to TRBJ1-3; no clear D. Germline V gene sequence: CDR1 SGHKS, CDR2 YYEKEE (reference sequence). Trimming stripped 0 bases from V and 0 bases from J, with 7 bases between. This CDR3 comprises 15 residues. The CDR3 spells CASSLDGSSGNTIYF. CDR3 DNA sequence: TGTGCCAGCAGCTTGGACGGGAGCTCTGGAAACACCATATATTTT.

The chain is built from TRBV5-5 and TRBJ1-2, with TRBD1 identical over 9 bases. After removal of 2 bases from V and 6 bases from J, the junction contained 2 bases not matched to a gene. The V gene's germline CDR1 is SGHKS and CDR2 YYEKEE (reference sequence). There are 13 residues in the CDR3. The CDR3 DNA sequence: TGTGCCAGCAGCTTCGGGACAGGGCATGGCTACACCTTC. It encodes CASSFGTGHGYTF.

This chain joins TRBV2 and TRBJ2-1, with 12 bases aligning to TRBD2. The CDR3 extends over 15 amino acids. Germline CDR1 SNHLY, CDR2 FYNNEI. The ends lost 4 bases at V and 8 bases at J; junction bases unmatched: 6. The DNA for the CDR3 is TGTGCCAGCAGTGCTATGACTAGCGGGAGCGATGAGCAGTTCTTC. The encoded protein is CASSAMTSGSDEQFF.

This chain uses TRBV27 with TRBJ2-1, with 8 nucleotides matching TRBD2. The CDR3 length is 15 residues. The ends lost 6 bases at V and 5 bases at J; junction bases unmatched: 9. Per germline, CDR1 MNHEY and CDR2 SMNVEV (reference sequence). The DNA of the CDR3 is TGTGCCAGCAGCCCTAGACTAGCGAGAGACAATGAGCAGTTCTTC. It encodes CASSPRLARDNEQFF.

The chain links TRBV5-5 to TRBJ2-7, with a possible D match to TRBD1 (6 bases). The V gene lost 4 bases and the J gene lost 2 bases, with 16 bases spanning the gap. CDR1 is SGHKS and CDR2 is YYEKEE in the germline V gene (reference sequence). This CDR3 is 15 amino acids long. CDR3 sequence reads: CASSPEGHIAYEQYF. Written as DNA, the CDR3 is TGTGCCAGCAGCCCCGAGGGACATATCGCCTACGAGCAGTACTTC.

V is TRBV4-1 and J is TRBJ2-7; TRBD2 is a possible D gene (6 bases). The CDR3 runs to 15 residues. Germline V lookup: CDR1 MGHRA, CDR2 YSYEKL. V was shortened by 4 bases and J by 5 bases, with 18 bases between the two germline ends. CDR3 nucleotide sequence: TGCGCCAGCAGCCTCCCAAACCGCGGGGCCCACGAGCAGTACTTC. Encoded protein: CASSLPNRGAHEQYF.

The chain joins TRBV5-1 to TRBJ2-1; 8 positions match TRBD1. Trimming removed 5 bases from V and 7 bases from J; junction bases left unmatched: 8. Germline V gene lookup returns CDR1 SGHRS and CDR2 YFSETQ. The CDR3 is 14 residues long. The CDR3 coding sequence is TGCGCCAGCAGTTATAGACAGGGGTGGAATGAGCAGTTCTTC. Translated: CASSYRQGWNEQFF. The entire variable domain, with the rest obtained from reference TRBV5-1 and TRBJ2-1, is as follows: KAGVTQTPRYLIKTRGQQVTLSCSPISGHRSVSWYQQTPGQGLQFLFEYFSETQRNKGNFPGRFSGRQFSNSRSEMNVSTLELGDSALYLCASSYRQGWNEQFFGPGTRLTVL.

This sequence joins TRBV28 and TRBJ2-1; TRBD2 might be the D (6 bases). Germline loops: CDR1 MDHEN, CDR2 SYDVKM. The V and J ends lost 9 bases and 5 bases respectively, with 14 bases between them. The CDR3 has 13 residues. CDR3 in DNA: TGTGCCAGTAGGAGGGGCAGCAACAATGAGCAGTTCTTC. The encoded protein is CASRRGSNNEQFF.

This chain links TRBV7-2 with TRBJ1-1, with TRBD1 as a possible D gene (5 bases). Per germline, CDR1 SGHTA and CDR2 FQGNSA. The CDR3 has 13 residues. V dropped 6 bases and J dropped 3 bases, with 11 bases sitting between them. CDR3 nucleotide sequence: TGTGCCAGCAGTGAAGCAGGGTACACTGAAGCTTTCTTT. Protein sequence: CASSEAGYTEAFF.

The chain couples TRBV18 to TRBJ2-7; the match to TRBD1 covers 7 bases. This CDR3 contains 15 residues. Germline lookup yields CDR1 KGHSH and CDR2 LQKENI. Losses at the gene ends were 3 bases for V and 2 bases for J; bases not matched to a gene: 7. The CDR3 loop is CASSPPTGSPYEQYF. The CDR3 nucleotides read TGTGCCAGCTCACCGCCGACAGGGTCCCCCTACGAGCAGTACTTC. The complete variable domain, with remaining parts taken from reference TRBV18 and TRBJ2-7, reads NAGVMQNPRHLVRRRGQEARLRCSPMKGHSHVYWYRQLPEEGLKFMVYLQKENIIDESGMPKERFSAEFPKEGPSILRIQQVVRGDSAAYFCASSPPTGSPYEQYFGPGTRLTVT.

The chain links TRBV9 to TRBJ1-6, with 9 positions matching TRBD1. The CDR3 extends over 14 amino acids. The V segment lost 3 bases and the J segment 13 bases; nucleotides outside the gene matches: 8. CDR1 SGDLS and CDR2 YYNGEE come from the germline V gene. The CDR3 DNA sequence: TGTGCCAGCAGCGGTCCGGGACAGGGTTCCCCCCTCCACTTT. As protein: CASSGPGQGSPLHF.

The V gene is TRBV30, the J gene TRBJ1-5; a possible D gene is TRBD1 (6 bases). V gave up 0 bases and J gave up 7 bases, with 10 bases separating them. From germline, CDR1 is GTSNPN and CDR2 SVGIG (reference sequence). This CDR3 has 13 amino acids. CDR3 DNA: TGTGCCTGGAGTGTACAGGGTTTGCAGCCCCAGCATTTT. Encoded protein: CAWSVQGLQPQHF.